Detailed here is one T cell receptor (beta chain). The data stem from a study of cytomegalovirus exposure and HLA in healthy donors. Vbeta (60) and Jbeta (13) primers were used in the PCR. Assay used: immunoSEQ multiplex PCR; TCRdb lists only in-frame clones, some missing. The data contain about 180,000 clones, around three quarters of them singletons. CDR1 is GTSNPN and CDR2 is SVGIG in the germline V gene (reference sequence). This CDR3 is 15 amino acids long. Deletions cut 5 bases from V and 4 bases from J, with 17 bases between. The genes are TRBV30 and TRBJ2-2; D may be TRBD2 (7 bases). This TCR was sampled from a man between 35 and 55 years old in good health and CMV-seronegative. The sample taken for sequencing was PBMCs. CDR3 coding DNA: TGTGCCTGGGTTCCCATGGGGGGGGCCACCGGGGAGCTGTTTTTT. It codes for CAWVPMGGATGELFF.